The 17 T cell receptor beta chains listed next were all sequenced from one sample in a study of T cells in Graves' hyperthyroidism and ophthalmopathy. RNA transcripts served as the template for amplifying TCR beta CDR3 regions. First-round RT-PCR of the TCR CDR3 relied on the HTBI primer set. Each CDR3 protein is one row after TCRdb ran MiXCR on the multiplex PCR reads. The sample has around 520,000 distinct CDR3 sequences; 14% are singletons. What was sequenced was blood. These receptors came from a woman in her late teens or twenties with Graves' hyperthyroidism.

This clonotype has more than one count but fewer than ten. CDR3 loop: CASSQDEGSTDTQYF. As DNA, the CDR3 is TGTGCCAGCAGCCAAGATGAAGGGAGCACAGATACGCAGTATTTT. The rearrangement uses TRBV3-1 and TRBJ2-3; D unresolved. Germline loops: CDR1 LGHDT, CDR2 YNNKEL (reference sequence). Trimming stripped 0 bases from V and 0 bases from J, with 7 bases between. This CDR3 region has 15 residues.

V gene TRBV2 combines with J gene TRBJ2-7; 9 bases match TRBD2. The CDR3 runs to 14 residues. CDR1 SNHLY and CDR2 FYNNEI come from the germline V gene. After removal of 4 bases from V and 2 bases from J, the junction contained 3 bases not matched to a gene. The chain's CDR3 is CASSGREGTYEQYV. The CDR3, as DNA: TGTGCCAGCAGTGGGCGGGAGGGAACCTACGAGCAGTACGTC.

A word on this clonotype: One end of the junction varies from germline; a read error may be responsible. The chain employs TRBV27 and TRBJ2-2; no firm D call. CDR1 and CDR2 (germline): MNHEY, SMNVEV (reference sequence). The CDR3 contains 16 residues. This CDR3 reads CASSFVGQRNAGELFF. As DNA, the CDR3 is TGTGCCAGCAGTTTTGTTGGGCAGAGGAACGCCGGGGAGCTGTTTTTT.

The V call is TRBV6-4, the J call TRBJ2-7; TRBD1 matches 9 bases. The CDR3 spans 16 residues. The germline gives CDR1 MRHNA, CDR2 SNTAGT. V shed 0 bases and J 3 bases; nucleotides not matched to a gene: 6. The CDR3 reads CASSDSRDRVIYEQYV. In nucleotides, the CDR3 is TGTGCCAGCAGTGACTCGAGGGACAGGGTAATCTACGAGCAGTACGTC.

This clonotype was found many times. This chain uses TRBV2 with TRBJ2-7, with a weak D call TRBD2 (5 bases). The CDR3 consists of 12 residues. Germline V lookup: CDR1 SNHLY, CDR2 FYNNEI. Trimming removed 6 bases from V and 6 bases from J, with 12 bases in between. Here the CDR3 DNA reads TGTGCCAGCAGCGACACTAGACGCGAGCAGTACGTC. Amino acids: CASSDTRREQYV.

This clonotype rates as medium-sized. The chain joins TRBV2 to TRBJ1-6; D remains unclear. This CDR3 spans 14 amino acids. Trimming removed 5 bases from V and 9 bases from J, with 14 bases in between. Germline V lookup: CDR1 SNHLY, CDR2 FYNNEI. CDR3 amino acids: CASSSRAELSPLHF. As DNA, the CDR3 is TGTGCCAGCAGTTCGAGGGCAGAACTTTCACCCCTCCACTTT.

This clonotype was seen repeatedly, ten times or more. V is TRBV30 and J is TRBJ2-2; D not certain. Deletions cut 2 bases from V and 5 bases from J, with 12 bases between. CDR1 GTSNPN and CDR2 SVGIG come from the germline V gene (reference sequence). This CDR3 spans 14 amino acids. The CDR3 spells CAWSKASRTGELFF. CDR3 DNA: TGTGCCTGGAGTAAAGCTAGTAGGACCGGGGAGCTGTTTTTT.

The gene calls are TRBV4-2 and TRBJ2-1, with 14 bases aligning to TRBD2. V lost 2 bases, J lost 5 bases, and 8 bases stayed unmatched. The CDR3 covers 18 residues. Germline CDR1 LGHNA, CDR2 YNFKEQ. The DNA for the CDR3 is TGTGCCAGCAGCCAAAAGGGGGGACTAGCGGGAGTCAACAATGAGCAGTTCTTC. Amino acids: CASSQKGGLAGVNNEQFF.

In this sample, this clonotype turned up many times. The chain links TRBV12-3 or TRBV12-4 to TRBJ1-2; D not certain. The CDR3 extends over 12 amino acids. The V end lost 2 bases, the J end lost 7 bases, and 8 bases lay between the germline ends. DNA for the CDR3: TGTGCCAGCAGTTTATCGGCCAGTGGCTACACCTTC. This gives the protein CASSLSASGYTF.

This clonotype was counted at least ten times. The chain is built from TRBV5-1 and TRBJ2-5; 10 bases line up with TRBD2. Losses at the gene ends were 2 bases for V and 5 bases for J; bases not matched to a gene: 9. The germline gives CDR1 SGHRS, CDR2 YFSETQ. The length of the CDR3 is 16 residues. The DNA of the CDR3 is TGCGCCAGCAGCTTCCGTTCTAGCGGGAGTGGCGAGACCCAGTACTTC. Translating it yields CASSFRSSGSGETQYF. Full variable domain (remainder filled in from reference TRBV5-1 and TRBJ2-5): KAGVTQTPRYLIKTRGQQVTLSCSPISGHRSVSWYQQTPGQGLQFLFEYFSETQRNKGNFPGRFSGRQFSNSRSEMNVSTLELGDSALYLCASSFRSSGSGETQYFGPGTRLLVL.

This clonotype was seen repeatedly, ten times or more. J is TRBJ1-4 and V is TRBV11-3, with D uncertain. Trimming took off 1 base at V and 3 bases at J, with 12 bases between the two ends. The CDR3 runs to 16 residues. The germline V gene has CDR1 SGHNT and CDR2 YENEEA. The CDR3 loop reads CASSLGGRRANEKLFF. The CDR3 nucleotides are TGTGCCAGCAGCTTAGGAGGACGTCGCGCTAATGAAAAACTGTTTTTT.

Many counts were recorded for this clonotype. V and J are TRBV24-1 and TRBJ2-1; the D gene is possibly TRBD1 (6 bases). Germline CDR1 is KGHDR and CDR2 is SFDVKD. The CDR3 runs to 14 residues. V lost 9 bases, J lost 4 bases, and 15 bases lay in between. The CDR3 nucleotides read TGTGCCACCGGCCGGGACACAACTTACAATGAGCAGTTCTTC. Translating it yields CATGRDTTYNEQFF.

The chain joins TRBV6-5 to TRBJ2-5, with TRBD1 as a possible D gene (5 bases). This CDR3 has 15 residues. Germline CDR1 and CDR2: MNHEY and SVGAGI. Trimming stripped 0 bases from V and 5 bases from J, with 13 bases between. This CDR3 reads CASSYSGVGWETQYF. The CDR3 bases are TGTGCCAGCAGTTACTCAGGGGTTGGGTGGGAGACCCAGTACTTC.

There are many counts of this clonotype. The chain has TRBV28 and TRBJ1-1; perhaps TRBD1 as D (5 bases). Germline lookup yields CDR1 MDHEN and CDR2 SYDVKM. Trimming pared 4 bases from V and 1 base from J, leaving 10 bases between. The CDR3 extends over 14 amino acids. CDR3 coding DNA: TGTGCCAGCAGTTCCCCCACAGGGAACACTGAAGCTTTCTTT. It encodes CASSSPTGNTEAFF. The full variable domain, with the rest looked up from reference TRBV28 and TRBJ1-1, is DVKVTQSSRYLVKRTGEKVFLECVQDMDHENMFWYRQDPGLGLRLIYFSYDVKMKEKGDIPEGYSVSREKKERFSLILESASTNQTSMYLCASSSPTGNTEAFFGQGTRLTVV.

This clonotype was recorded at least ten times. The chain has TRBV6-1 and TRBJ2-5, with TRBD2 identical over 11 bases. CDR1 is MNHNS and CDR2 is SASEGT in the germline V gene. The trim removed 6 bases at V and 4 bases at J, leaving 10 bases unmatched. This CDR3 region has 16 residues. DNA of the CDR3: TGTGCCAGCAGGCGTACTAGCGGGAGTCCTTTAGAGACCCAGTACTTC. This encodes CASRRTSGSPLETQYF.

The chain couples TRBV4-1 to TRBJ2-7; D is unresolved. This CDR3 is built from 15 residues. CDR1 is MGHRA, CDR2 YSYEKL, per germline. Between the trimmed V and J ends, which lost 0 bases and 4 bases, there was a span of 13 bases. The CDR3 coding sequence is TGCGCCAGCAGCCAAGATGCGAAGGAACCTTACGAGCAGTACTTC. This gives the protein CASSQDAKEPYEQYF.

This clonotype has at least ten counts. J is TRBJ2-5 and V is TRBV6-5, with D perhaps matching TRBD1 or TRBD2 (5 bases each). Germline-derived CDR1 and CDR2 are MNHEY and SVGAGI. This CDR3 region has 12 residues. Trimming cost V 2 bases and J 4 bases, with 5 bases left between them. In nucleotides, the CDR3 is TGTGCCAGCAGTTACGGGACAGAGACCCAGTACTTC. Amino acid sequence: CASSYGTETQYF.